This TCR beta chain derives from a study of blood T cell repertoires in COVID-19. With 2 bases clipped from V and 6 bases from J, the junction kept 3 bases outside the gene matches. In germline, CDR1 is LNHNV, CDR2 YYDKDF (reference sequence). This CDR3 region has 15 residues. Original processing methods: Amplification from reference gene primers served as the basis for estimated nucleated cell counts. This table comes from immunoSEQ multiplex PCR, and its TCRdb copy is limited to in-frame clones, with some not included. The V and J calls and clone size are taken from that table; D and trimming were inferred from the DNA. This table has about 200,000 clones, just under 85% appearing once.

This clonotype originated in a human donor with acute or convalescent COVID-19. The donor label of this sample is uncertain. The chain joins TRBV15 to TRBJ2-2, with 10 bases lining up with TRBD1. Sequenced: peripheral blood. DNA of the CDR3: TGTGCCACCAGCAGACCGACAGGGGGCCCCGGGGAGCTGTTTTTT. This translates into CATSRPTGGPGELFF.